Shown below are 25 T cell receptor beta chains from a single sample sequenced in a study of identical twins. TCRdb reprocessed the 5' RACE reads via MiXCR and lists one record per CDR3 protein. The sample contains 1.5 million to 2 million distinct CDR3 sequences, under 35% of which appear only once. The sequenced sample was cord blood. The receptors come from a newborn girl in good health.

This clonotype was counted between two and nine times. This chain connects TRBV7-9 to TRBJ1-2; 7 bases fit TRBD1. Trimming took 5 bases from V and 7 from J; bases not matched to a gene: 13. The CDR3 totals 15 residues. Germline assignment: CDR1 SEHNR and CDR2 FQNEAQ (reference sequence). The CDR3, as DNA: TGTGCCAGCAGCCCTAGGGACAGAGGCTTCGGTGGCTACACCTTC. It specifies CASSPRDRGFGGYTF. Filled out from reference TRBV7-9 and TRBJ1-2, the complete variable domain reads DTGVSQNPRHKITKRGQNVTFRCDPISEHNRLYWYRQTLGQGPEFLTYFQNEAQLEKSRLLSDRFSAERPKGSFSTLEIQRTEQGDSAMYLCASSPRDRGFGGYTFGSGTRLTVV.

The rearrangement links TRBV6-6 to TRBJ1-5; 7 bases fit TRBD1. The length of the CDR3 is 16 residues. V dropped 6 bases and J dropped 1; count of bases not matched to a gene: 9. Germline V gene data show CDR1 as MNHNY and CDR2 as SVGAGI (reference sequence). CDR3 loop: CASSKLQGGSNQPQHF. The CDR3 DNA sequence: TGTGCCAGCAGCAAACTTCAGGGGGGGAGCAATCAGCCCCAGCATTTT.

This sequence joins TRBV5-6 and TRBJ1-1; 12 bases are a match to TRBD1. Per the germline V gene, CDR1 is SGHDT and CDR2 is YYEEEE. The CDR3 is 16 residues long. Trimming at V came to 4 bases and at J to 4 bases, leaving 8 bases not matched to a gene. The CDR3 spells CASSLLGTGGGTEAFF. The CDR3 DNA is TGTGCCAGCAGCCTCCTCGGGACAGGGGGCGGCACTGAAGCTTTCTTT.

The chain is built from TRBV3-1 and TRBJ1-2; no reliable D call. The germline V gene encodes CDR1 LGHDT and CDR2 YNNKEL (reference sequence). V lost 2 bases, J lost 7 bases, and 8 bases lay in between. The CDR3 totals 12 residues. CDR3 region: CASSQLRAGYTF. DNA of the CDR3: TGTGCCAGCAGCCAATTAAGGGCTGGCTACACCTTC.

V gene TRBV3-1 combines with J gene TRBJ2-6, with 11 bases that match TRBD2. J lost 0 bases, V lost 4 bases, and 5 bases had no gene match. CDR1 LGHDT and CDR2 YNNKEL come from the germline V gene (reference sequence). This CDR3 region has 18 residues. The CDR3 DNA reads TGTGCCAGCAGCCCCGGACTAGCGGGTTCCTCTGGGGCCAACGTCCTGACTTTC. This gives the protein CASSPGLAGSSGANVLTF.

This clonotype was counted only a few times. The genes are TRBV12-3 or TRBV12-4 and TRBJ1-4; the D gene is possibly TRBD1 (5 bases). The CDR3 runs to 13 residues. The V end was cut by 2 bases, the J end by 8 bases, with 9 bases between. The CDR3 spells CASSLKGAEKLFF. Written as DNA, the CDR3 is TGTGCCAGCAGTTTAAAAGGGGCCGAAAAACTGTTTTTT.

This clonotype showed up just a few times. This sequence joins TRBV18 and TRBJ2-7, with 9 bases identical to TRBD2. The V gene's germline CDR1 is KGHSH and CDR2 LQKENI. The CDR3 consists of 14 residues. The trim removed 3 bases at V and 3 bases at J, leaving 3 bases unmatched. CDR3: CASSPKRGDYEQYF. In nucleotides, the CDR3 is TGTGCCAGCTCACCGAAGCGGGGGGACTACGAGCAGTACTTC.

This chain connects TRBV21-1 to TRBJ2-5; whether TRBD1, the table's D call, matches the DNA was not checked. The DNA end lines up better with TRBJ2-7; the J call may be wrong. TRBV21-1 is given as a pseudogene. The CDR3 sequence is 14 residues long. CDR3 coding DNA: TGTGCCAGCAGCAATATAACCGACAGGGGCGAGCAGTACTTC. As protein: CASSNITDRGEQYF.

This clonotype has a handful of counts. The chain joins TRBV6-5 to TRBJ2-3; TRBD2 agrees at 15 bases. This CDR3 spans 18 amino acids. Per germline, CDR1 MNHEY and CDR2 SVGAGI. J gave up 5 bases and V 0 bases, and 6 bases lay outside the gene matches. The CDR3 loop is CASSYSIGTSGRKDTQYF. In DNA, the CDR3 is TGTGCCAGCAGTTACTCGATAGGGACTAGCGGGAGGAAAGATACGCAGTATTTT.

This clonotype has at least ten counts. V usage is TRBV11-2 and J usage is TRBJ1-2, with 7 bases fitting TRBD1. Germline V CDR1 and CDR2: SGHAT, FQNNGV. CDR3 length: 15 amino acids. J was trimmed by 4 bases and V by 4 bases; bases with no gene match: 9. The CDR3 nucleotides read TGTGCCAGCAGCTCTCACTTCGGGACAGTCTATGGCTACACCTTC. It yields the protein CASSSHFGTVYGYTF.

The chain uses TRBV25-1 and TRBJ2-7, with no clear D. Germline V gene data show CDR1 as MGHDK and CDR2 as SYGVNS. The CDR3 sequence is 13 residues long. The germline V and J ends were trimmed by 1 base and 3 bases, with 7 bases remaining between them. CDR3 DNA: TGTGCCAGCAGTGAATGGAAGGGCTACGAGCAGTACTTC. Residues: CASSEWKGYEQYF.

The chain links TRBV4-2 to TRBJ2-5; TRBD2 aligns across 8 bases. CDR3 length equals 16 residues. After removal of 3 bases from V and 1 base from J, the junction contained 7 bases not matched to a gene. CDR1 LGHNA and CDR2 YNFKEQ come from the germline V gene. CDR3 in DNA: TGTGCCAGCAGCCAGAGGGCTAGCGGGTCCCAAGAGACCCAGTACTTC. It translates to CASSQRASGSQETQYF.

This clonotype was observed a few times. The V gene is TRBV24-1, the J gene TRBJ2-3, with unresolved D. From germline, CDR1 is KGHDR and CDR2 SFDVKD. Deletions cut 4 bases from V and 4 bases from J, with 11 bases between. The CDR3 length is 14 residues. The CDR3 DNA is TGTGCCACCAGTGAGGGTCAGCCAGCAGATACGCAGTATTTT. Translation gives CATSEGQPADTQYF.

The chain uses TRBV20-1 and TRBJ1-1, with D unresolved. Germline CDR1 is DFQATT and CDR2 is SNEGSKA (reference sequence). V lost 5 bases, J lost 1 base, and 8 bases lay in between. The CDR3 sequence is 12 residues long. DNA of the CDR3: TGCAGTGCTTTGGGCCCGAACACTGAAGCTTTCTTT. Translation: CSALGPNTEAFF.

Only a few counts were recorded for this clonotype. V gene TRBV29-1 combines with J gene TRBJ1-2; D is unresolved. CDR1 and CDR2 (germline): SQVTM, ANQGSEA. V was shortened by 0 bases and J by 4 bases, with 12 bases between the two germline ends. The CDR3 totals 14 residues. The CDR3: CSVEDGEVGYGYTF. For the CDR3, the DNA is TGCAGCGTTGAAGACGGGGAGGTCGGCTATGGCTACACCTTC.

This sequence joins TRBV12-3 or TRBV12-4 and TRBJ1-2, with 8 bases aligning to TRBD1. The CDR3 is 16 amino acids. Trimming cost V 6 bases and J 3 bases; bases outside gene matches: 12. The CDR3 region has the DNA TGTGCCAGCAGACCCGGACAGGGAGGTTCCTACTATGGCTACACCTTC. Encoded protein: CASRPGQGGSYYGYTF.

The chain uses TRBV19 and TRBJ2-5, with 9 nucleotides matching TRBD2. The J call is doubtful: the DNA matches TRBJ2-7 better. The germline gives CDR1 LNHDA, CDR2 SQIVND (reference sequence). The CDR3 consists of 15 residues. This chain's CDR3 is CASKTLAGLVYEQYF. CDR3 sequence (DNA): TGTGCCAGTAAGACCCTAGCGGGGTTAGTATACGAGCAGTACTTC.

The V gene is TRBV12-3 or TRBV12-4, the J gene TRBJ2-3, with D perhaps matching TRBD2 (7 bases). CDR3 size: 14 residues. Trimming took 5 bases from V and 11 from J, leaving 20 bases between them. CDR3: CASSHGLGGDVQYF. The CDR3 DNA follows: TGTGCCAGCAGTCACGGACTAGGGGGGGATGTGCAGTATTTT.

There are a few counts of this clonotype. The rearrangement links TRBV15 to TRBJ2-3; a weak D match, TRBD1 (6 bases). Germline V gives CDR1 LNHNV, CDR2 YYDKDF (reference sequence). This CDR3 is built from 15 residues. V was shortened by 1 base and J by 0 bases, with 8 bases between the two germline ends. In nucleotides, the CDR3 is TGTGCCACCAGCAGAGTCGGACAGAGCACAGATACGCAGTATTTT. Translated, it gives CATSRVGQSTDTQYF.

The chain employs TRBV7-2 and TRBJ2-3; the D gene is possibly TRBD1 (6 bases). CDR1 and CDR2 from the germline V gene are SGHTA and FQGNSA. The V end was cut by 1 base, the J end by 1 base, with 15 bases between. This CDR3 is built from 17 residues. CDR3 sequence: CASSLGRRGIGTDTQYF. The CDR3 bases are TGTGCCAGCAGCTTAGGGCGCAGGGGCATTGGCACAGATACGCAGTATTTT. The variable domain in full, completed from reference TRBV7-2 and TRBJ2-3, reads GAGVSQSPSNKVTEKGKDVELRCDPISGHTALYWYRQSLGQGLEFLIYFQGNSAPDKSGLPSDRFSAERTGGSVSTLTIQRTQQEDSAVYLCASSLGRRGIGTDTQYFGPGTRLTVL.

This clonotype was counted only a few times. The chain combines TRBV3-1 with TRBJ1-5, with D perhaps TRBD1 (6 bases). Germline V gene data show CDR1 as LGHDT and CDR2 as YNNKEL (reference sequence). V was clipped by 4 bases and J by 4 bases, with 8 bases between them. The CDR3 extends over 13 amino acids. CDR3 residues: CASSRDKNQPQHF. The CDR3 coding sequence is TGTGCCAGCAGCCGGGACAAAAATCAGCCCCAGCATTTT.

The CDR3 is CASTIAGGPWDEQFF. In nucleotides, the CDR3 is TGCGCCAGCACCATAGCGGGAGGCCCGTGGGATGAGCAGTTCTTC. The V gene is TRBV5-1, the J gene TRBJ2-1, with TRBD2 matching over 10 bases. This CDR3 is 15 amino acids long. Germline loops: CDR1 SGHRS, CDR2 YFSETQ. V lost 6 bases to trimming and J lost 8 bases; unmatched junction nucleotides: 11.

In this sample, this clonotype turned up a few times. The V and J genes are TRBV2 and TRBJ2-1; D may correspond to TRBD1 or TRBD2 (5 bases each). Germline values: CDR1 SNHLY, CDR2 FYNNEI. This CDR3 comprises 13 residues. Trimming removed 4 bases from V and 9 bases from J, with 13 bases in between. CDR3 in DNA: TGTGCCAGCAGTGGGGAGCTAGGGGTTGAGCAGTTCTTC. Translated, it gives CASSGELGVEQFF.

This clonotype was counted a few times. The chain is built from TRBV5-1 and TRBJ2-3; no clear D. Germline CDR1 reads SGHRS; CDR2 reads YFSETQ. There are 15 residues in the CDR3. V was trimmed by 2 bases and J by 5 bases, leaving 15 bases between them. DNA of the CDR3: TGCGCCAGCAGCTTAGGGTCACCAACAAAAGATACGCAGTATTTT. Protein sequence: CASSLGSPTKDTQYF.

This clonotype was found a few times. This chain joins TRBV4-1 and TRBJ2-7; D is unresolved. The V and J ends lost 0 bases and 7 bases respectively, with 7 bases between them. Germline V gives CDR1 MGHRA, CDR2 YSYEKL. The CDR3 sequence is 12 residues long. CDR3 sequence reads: CASSQDINEQYF. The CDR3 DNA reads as TGCGCCAGCAGCCAAGATATCAATGAGCAGTACTTC.